This TCR beta chain was documented in a study of spatial heterogeneity in lung cancer. Study in general: As counted in raw reads, each unique TCR and UMI combination appeared more than ten times on average.

This clonotype showed up many times. TCRdb passed the 5' RACE reads through MiXCR, listing each CDR3 protein once. This sample has about 25,000 distinct CDR3 sequences; approximately 7.2% occur once, and the top ten carry about 13%. The time point: sample taken at primary tumor resection. Whole RNA came from tumor, nontumor lung or frozen PBMC and was sequenced without being sorted. Sequences were derived from PBMCs, sampled at surgery. The TCR was taken from a male donor with early-stage non-small cell lung cancer.

This chain's CDR3 is CASSFGAGNTGELFF. Here the CDR3 DNA reads TGCGCCAGCAGCTTTGGAGCAGGCAACACCGGGGAGCTGTTTTTT. The chain is built from TRBV5-1 and TRBJ2-2; the D is unclear. The CDR3 contains 15 residues. Germline CDR1 is SGHRS and CDR2 is YFSETQ. Trimming took off 2 bases at V and 2 bases at J, with 10 bases between the two ends.